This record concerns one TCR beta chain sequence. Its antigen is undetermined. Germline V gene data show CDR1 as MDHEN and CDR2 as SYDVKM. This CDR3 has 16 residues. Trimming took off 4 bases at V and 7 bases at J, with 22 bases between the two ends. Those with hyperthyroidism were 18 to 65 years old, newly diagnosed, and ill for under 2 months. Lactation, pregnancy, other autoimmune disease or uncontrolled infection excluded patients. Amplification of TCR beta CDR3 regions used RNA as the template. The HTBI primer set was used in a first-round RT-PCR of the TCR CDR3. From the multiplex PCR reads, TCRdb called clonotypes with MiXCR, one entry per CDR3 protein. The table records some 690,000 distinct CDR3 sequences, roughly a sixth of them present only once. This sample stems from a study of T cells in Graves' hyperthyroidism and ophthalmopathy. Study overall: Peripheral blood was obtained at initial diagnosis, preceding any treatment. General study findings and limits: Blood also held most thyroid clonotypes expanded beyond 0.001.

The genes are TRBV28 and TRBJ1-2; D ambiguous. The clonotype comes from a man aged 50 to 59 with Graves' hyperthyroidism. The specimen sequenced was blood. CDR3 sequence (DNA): TGTGCCAGCAGTTCGCTAACCGAGGTCAAAGTAGGTGGCTACACCTTC. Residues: CASSSLTEVKVGGYTF.